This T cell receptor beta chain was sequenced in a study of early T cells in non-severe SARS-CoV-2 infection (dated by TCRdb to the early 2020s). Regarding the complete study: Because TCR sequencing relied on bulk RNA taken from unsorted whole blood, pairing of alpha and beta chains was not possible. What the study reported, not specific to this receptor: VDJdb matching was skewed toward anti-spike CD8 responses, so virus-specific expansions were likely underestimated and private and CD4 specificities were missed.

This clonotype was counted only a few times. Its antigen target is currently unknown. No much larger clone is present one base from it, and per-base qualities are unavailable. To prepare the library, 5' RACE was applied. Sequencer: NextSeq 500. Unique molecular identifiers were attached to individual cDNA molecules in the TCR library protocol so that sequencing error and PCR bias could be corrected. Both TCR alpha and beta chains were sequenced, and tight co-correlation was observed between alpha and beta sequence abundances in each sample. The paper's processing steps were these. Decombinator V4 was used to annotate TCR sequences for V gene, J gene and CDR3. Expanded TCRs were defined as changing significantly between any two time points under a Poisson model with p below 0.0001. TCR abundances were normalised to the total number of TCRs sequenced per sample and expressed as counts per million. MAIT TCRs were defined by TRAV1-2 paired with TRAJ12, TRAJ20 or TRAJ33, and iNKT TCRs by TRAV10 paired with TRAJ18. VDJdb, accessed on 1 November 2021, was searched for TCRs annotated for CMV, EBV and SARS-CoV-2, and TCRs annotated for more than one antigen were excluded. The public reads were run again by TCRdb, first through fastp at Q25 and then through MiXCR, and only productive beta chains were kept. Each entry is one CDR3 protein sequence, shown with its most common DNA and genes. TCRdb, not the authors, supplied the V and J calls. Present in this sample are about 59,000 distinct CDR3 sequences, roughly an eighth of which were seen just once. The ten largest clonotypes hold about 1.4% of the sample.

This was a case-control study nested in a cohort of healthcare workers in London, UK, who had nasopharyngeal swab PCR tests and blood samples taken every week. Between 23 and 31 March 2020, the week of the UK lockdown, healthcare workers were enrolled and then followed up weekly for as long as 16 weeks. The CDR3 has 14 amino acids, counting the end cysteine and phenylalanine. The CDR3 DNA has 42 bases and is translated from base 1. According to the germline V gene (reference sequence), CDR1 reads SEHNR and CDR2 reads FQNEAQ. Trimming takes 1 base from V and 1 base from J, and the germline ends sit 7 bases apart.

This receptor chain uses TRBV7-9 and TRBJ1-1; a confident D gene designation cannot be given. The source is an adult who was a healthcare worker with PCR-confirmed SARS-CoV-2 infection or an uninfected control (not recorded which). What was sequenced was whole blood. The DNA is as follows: TGTGCCAGCAGCTTAGTGGACGGGAACACTGAAGCTTTCTTT. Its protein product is CASSLVDGNTEAFF.